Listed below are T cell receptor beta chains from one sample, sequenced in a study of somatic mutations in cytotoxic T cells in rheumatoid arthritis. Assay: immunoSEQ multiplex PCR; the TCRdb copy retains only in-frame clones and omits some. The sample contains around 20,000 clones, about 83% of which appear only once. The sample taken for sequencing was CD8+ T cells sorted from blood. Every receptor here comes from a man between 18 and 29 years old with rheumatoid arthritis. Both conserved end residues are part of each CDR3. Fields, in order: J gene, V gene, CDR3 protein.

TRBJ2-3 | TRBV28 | CASSLGTGGGTDTQYF
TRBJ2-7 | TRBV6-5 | CASSPQGPGTYEQYF
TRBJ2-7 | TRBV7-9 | CASSSRTGPYEQYF
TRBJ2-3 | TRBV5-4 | CASSFNAAGGLTDTQYF
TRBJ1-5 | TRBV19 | CASSIVGENQPQHF
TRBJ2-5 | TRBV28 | CASSSDLKFPEQGEETQYF
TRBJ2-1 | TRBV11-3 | CASSAGTSAVNEQFF
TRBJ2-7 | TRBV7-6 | CASSLETEPRGGSGYEQYF
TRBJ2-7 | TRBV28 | CASSAGQGAYEQYF
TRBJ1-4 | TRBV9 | CASSVSGLLTGEKLFF
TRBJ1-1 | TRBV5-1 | CASSPKDTEAFF
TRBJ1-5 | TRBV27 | CASSSRTGGDQPQHF
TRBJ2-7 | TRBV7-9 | CASSFSTSVGSYEQYF
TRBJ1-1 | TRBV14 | CASSQDLEYTEAFF
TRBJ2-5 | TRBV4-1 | CASSQDRTSQETQYF
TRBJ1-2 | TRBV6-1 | CASRESGTLLLYGYTF
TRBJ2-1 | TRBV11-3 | CASSSSGDSYNEQFF
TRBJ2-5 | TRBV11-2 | CASSAGTGGGETQYF
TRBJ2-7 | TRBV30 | CAWTPGMGYEQYF
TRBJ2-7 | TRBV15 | CATSSDRRGDYEQYF
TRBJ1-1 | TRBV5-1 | CASNSGGRGTEAFF
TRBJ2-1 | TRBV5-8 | CASSPIGDRSYNEQFF
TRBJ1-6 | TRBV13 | CASQNALDSPLHF
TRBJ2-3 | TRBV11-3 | CASSLWTGGTDTQYF
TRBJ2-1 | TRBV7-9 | CASSSGDRAFNEQFF
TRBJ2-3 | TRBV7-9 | CASSPFVAAPTDTQYF
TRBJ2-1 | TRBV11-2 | CASSTVYEQFF
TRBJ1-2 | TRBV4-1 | CASSQEVGTLYGYTF
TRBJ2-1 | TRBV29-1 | CSVRGKDRGYNEQFF
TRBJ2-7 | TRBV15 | CATRDTFGAFSYEQYF
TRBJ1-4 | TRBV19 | CASSPDRYYRPTGGYEKLFF
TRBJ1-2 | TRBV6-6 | CASSYLRDYTNYGYTF
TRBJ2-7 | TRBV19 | CASSWREEQYF
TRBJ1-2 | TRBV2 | CASRAYYLRDRSYGYTF
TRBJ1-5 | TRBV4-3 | CASSPSYDRGDQPQHF
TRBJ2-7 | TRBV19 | CASSMTDRHYEQYF
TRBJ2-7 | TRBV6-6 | CASSYSGTALF
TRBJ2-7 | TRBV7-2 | CASSLVPGDYEQYF
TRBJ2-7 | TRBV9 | CASSVGGNRAPSYEQYF
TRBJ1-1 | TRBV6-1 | CASSERATGGTEAFF
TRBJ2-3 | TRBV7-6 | CASSLNPSTDTQYF